These T cell receptor beta chains were read from a single sample in a study of T cell responses to AZD1222 COVID-19 vaccine. Clones were read by immunoSEQ multiplex PCR, and TCRdb kept only the in-frame ones, dropping some. Among some 80,000 clones listed, about 84% were seen once. Sequences were derived from peripheral blood, sampled on day 0 of AZD1222 vaccination. The receptor set was obtained from an adult in good health. Both conserved end residues are part of each CDR3. Each record gives: D gene, V gene, J gene, clone size, CDR3 DNA, CDR3 protein. A D gene is named only where the DNA matches it firmly. The size field is filled for only some rows; it gives once, few, many or a size class.

>NA|TRBV6-6|TRBJ2-1|once
TGTGCCGCCCATAGGGGGGTATATGCCGATGAGCAGTTCTTC
CAAHRGVYADEQFF
>NA|TRBV12-3/TRBV12-4|TRBJ2-1|NA
TGTGCCAGCAGTTTAGGGGGACGGGGAGAGCAGTTCTTC
CASSLGGRGEQFF
>TRBD2|TRBV24-1|TRBJ2-5|NA
TGTGCCACCAGTGATTTACTAGCGGGAGAGACCCAGTACTTC
CATSDLLAGETQYF
>NA|TRBV9|TRBJ2-7|NA
TGTGCCAGCACCCCGACAGGCTCCTCCTACGAGCAGTACTTC
CASTPTGSSYEQYF
>NA|TRBV6-1|TRBJ1-5|NA
TGTGCCAGCAGTGAGATGGTGGCAGAGGATCAGCCCCAGCATTTT
CASSEMVAEDQPQHF
>NA|TRBV28|TRBJ2-7|few
TGTGCCAGCAGTCCGCCGGGACACCCCTACGAGCAGTACTTC
CASSPPGHPYEQYF
>NA|TRBV9|TRBJ1-5|once
TGTGCCAGCAGCGTAGGAGGGGTCAATCAGCCCCAGCATTTT
CASSVGGVNQPQHF
>NA|TRBV5-1|TRBJ1-4|few
TGCGCCAGCAGCTTGACCAATGCTGATTGGGGAAATAATGAAAAACTGTTTTTT
CASSLTNADWGNNEKLFF
>NA|TRBV6-5|TRBJ2-1|NA
TGTGCCAGCAGTCCCAGCCCGACCCCCTACAATGAGCAGTTCTTC
CASSPSPTPYNEQFF
>TRBD1|TRBV30|TRBJ1-5|NA
TGTGCCTGGAGTCGGGACAGGGGGAGCTTGGGGCCCCAGCATTTT
CAWSRDRGSLGPQHF
>NA|TRBV19|TRBJ1-1|once
TGTGCCACCTCTAAAGGGGGGCCTAAGACTGAAGCTTTCTTT
CATSKGGPKTEAFF
>TRBD2|TRBV29-1|TRBJ2-1|NA
TGCAGCGTTGCTATTGATAGGCGGGAGGGCCGCAATGAGCAGTTCTTC
CSVAIDRREGRNEQFF
>NA|TRBV5-6|TRBJ1-5|NA
TGTGCCAGCAGCTCCGGGGCTTGGAGAAGCAATCAGCCCCAGCATTTT
CASSSGAWRSNQPQHF
>NA|TRBV6-6|TRBJ1-3|NA
TGTGCCAGCAGTTATGGGCTGGGCTCTGGAAACACCATATATTTT
CASSYGLGSGNTIYF
>NA|TRBV19|TRBJ1-1|NA
TGTGCCAGTAGTATCGATCCAGACACTGAAGCTTTCTTT
CASSIDPDTEAFF
>NA|TRBV7-3|TRBJ2-2|once
TGTGCCAGCAGCATCCTCAGGGCCACCGGGGAGCTGTTTTTT
CASSILRATGELFF
>NA|TRBV6-5|TRBJ2-6|NA
TGTGCCAGCAATCCTGTATCTGGGGCCAACGTCCTGACTTTC
CASNPVSGANVLTF
>TRBD2|TRBV10-2|TRBJ2-5|NA
TGCGCCAGCAGAACGCTAAGCGGGGGGCTGGAGACCCAGTACTTC
CASRTLSGGLETQYF
>TRBD1|TRBV2|TRBJ1-4|NA
TGTGCCAGACAGGGGGACTTGAATGAAAAACTGTTTTTT
CARQGDLNEKLFF
>NA|TRBV10-3|TRBJ2-3|NA
TGTGCCATCAGTGGGATGATAGCGAGGAGCACAGATACGCGGTATTTT
CAISGMIARSTDTRYF
>TRBD2|TRBV7-3|TRBJ2-1|NA
TGTGCCAGCAGCTCGGGACTAGCGGGAGTGGATGAGCAGTTCTTC
CASSSGLAGVDEQFF
>NA|TRBV5-1|TRBJ1-1|NA
TGCGCCAGCAGCTTGGAAGTAGGGGACACTGAAGCTTTCTTT
CASSLEVGDTEAFF
>TRBD2|TRBV19|TRBJ2-7|NA
TGTGCCAGTAGTATAACCAGCGGGAGTAATTACGAGCAGTACTTC
CASSITSGSNYEQYF
>TRBD1|TRBV18|TRBJ1-1|NA
TGTGCCAGCTCCCTCAAGACAGGGGGGGAAACTGAAGCTTTCTTT
CASSLKTGGETEAFF
>NA|TRBV19|TRBJ1-1|NA
TGTGCCAGTAGTATAGCTCCGGGGAGGGCTGAAGCTTTCTTT
CASSIAPGRAEAFF
>NA|TRBV7-3|TRBJ2-6|NA
TGTGCCAGCAGCTTACATGGCGGGCTTATCTCTGGGGCCAACGTCCTGACTTTC
CASSLHGGLISGANVLTF
>NA|TRBV28|TRBJ1-5|NA
TGTGCCAGCAGTGCCCAGGGGAGTCATCAGCCCCAGCATTTT
CASSAQGSHQPQHF
>NA|TRBV7-3|TRBJ2-1|NA
TGTGCCAGCAGCTCCCCGAGGGGCTTTGAGCAGTTCTTC
CASSSPRGFEQFF
>NA|TRBV7-9|TRBJ1-2|NA
TGTGCCAGCAGCCCCACGGGGTATGGCTACACCTTC
CASSPTGYGYTF
>NA|TRBV18|TRBJ1-3|NA
TGTGCCAGCTCACCACAGCCCGCTCGGGCTGGAAACACCATATATTTT
CASSPQPARAGNTIYF
>NA|TRBV18|TRBJ2-5|NA
TGTGCCAGCACCCAGAAAGGCTCGGAGACCCAGTACTTC
CASTQKGSETQYF
>NA|TRBV27|TRBJ2-3|NA
TGTGCCAGCAGTTTAAGCCCGGCCAGGGCAGCAGATACGCAGTATTTT
CASSLSPARAADTQYF
>TRBD2|TRBV7-2|TRBJ2-3|NA
TGTGCCAGCAGGTTTGGACTAGCGGTGACAGATACGCAGTATTTT
CASRFGLAVTDTQYF
>TRBD1|TRBV5-6|TRBJ1-6|once
TGTGCCAGCAGCCAGCCGACAGGGGGGGGTTCACCCCTCCACTTT
CASSQPTGGGSPLHF
>TRBD1|TRBV7-2|TRBJ2-1|once
TGTGCCAGCAGCCGGGACAGGGACCCCTACAATGAGCAGTTCTTC
CASSRDRDPYNEQFF
>TRBD1|TRBV5-1|TRBJ1-3|NA
TGCGCCAGCAGCGTGCCCCCGGGACAGGGGGCTGGAAACACCATATATTTT
CASSVPPGQGAGNTIYF
>NA|TRBV19|TRBJ1-5|NA
TGTGCCAGTAGTCCGGACCGAAATCAGCCCCAGCATTTT
CASSPDRNQPQHF
>TRBD1|TRBV5-1|TRBJ1-4|few
TGCGCCAGCAGCGGGACAGGGGCCGGGGAGGAAAAACTGTTTTTT
CASSGTGAGEEKLFF
>TRBD1|TRBV6-1|TRBJ1-3|NA
TGTGCCAGCAGTGAAGCGGACAGGGGTGGTGGAAACACCATATATTTT
CASSEADRGGGNTIYF
>TRBD1|TRBV7-3|TRBJ2-7|NA
TGTGCCAGCAGTTTTGCCGGGACAGCCTACGAGCAGTACTTC
CASSFAGTAYEQYF
>NA|TRBV4-3|TRBJ2-1|NA
TGCGCCAGCAGCCAAGATCTATTGGGGGTGGATGAGCAGTTCTTC
CASSQDLLGVDEQFF
>NA|TRBV2|TRBJ1-4|NA
TGTGCCAGCAGTGAATCACCGGGACCTAATGAAAAACTGTTTTTT
CASSESPGPNEKLFF
>TRBD2|TRBV11-3|TRBJ2-1|NA
TGTGCTAGTCGGGGGGACGAGCAGTTCTTC
CASRGDEQFF
>NA|TRBV27|TRBJ1-6|NA
TGTGCCAGCAGTTTCGAAGGTAGCTCCTATAATTCACCCCTCCACTTT
CASSFEGSSYNSPLHF
>NA|TRBV7-3|TRBJ1-1|NA
TGTGCCAGCAGCTTAACGGGAGAGAACACTGAAGCTTTCTTT
CASSLTGENTEAFF
>NA|TRBV14|TRBJ2-2|few
TGTGCCAGCAGTGATCGATACACCGGGGAGCTGTTTTTT
CASSDRYTGELFF
>TRBD2|TRBV4-3|TRBJ2-1|NA
TGCGCCAGCAGCCAAGGGGCTAGCGGGAGGGCCGGTTCCAATGAGCAGTTCTTC
CASSQGASGRAGSNEQFF
>TRBD1|TRBV5-6|TRBJ1-1|NA
TGTGCCAGCAGCTCAACCCCAGGGGGGAACACTGAAGCTTTCTTT
CASSSTPGGNTEAFF
>NA|TRBV18|TRBJ2-3|NA
TGTGCCAGCTCGCTTTCACAAGGGACGGTCGATACGCAGTATTTT
CASSLSQGTVDTQYF
>TRBD2|TRBV29-1|TRBJ2-3|few
TGCAGCGCCGAGGGGACTAGCGGGGTTGCCACGCAGTATTTT
CSAEGTSGVATQYF
>TRBD1|TRBV19|TRBJ1-6|NA
TGTGCCAGTAGCGACAGGGGGGGTAATTCACCCCTCCACTTT
CASSDRGGNSPLHF
>TRBD1|TRBV27|TRBJ2-5|NA
TGTGCCAGCAGTTTCAACAGGGGCTTCCAAGAGACCCAGTACTTC
CASSFNRGFQETQYF
>NA|TRBV4-1|TRBJ1-4|NA
TGCGCCAGCAGCCAAGATCTTGGCGCTGAAAAACTGTTTTTT
CASSQDLGAEKLFF
>NA|TRBV6-6|TRBJ2-7|NA
TGTGCCAGCAGATATGACAGGTCTTCCTACGAGCAGTACTTC
CASRYDRSSYEQYF
>TRBD1|TRBV3-1/TRBV3-2|TRBJ2-1|NA
TGTGCCAGCAGCCCCACAGGGGTGGGTAGAAATGAGCAGTTCTTC
CASSPTGVGRNEQFF
>TRBD1|TRBV6-5|TRBJ1-2|NA
TGTGCCAGCAGTTGGGACAGGGGTCGTCGGGCCTATGGCTACACCTTC
CASSWDRGRRAYGYTF
>NA|TRBV5-1|TRBJ1-4|once
TGCGCCAGCAGCTTGTCAGGGGCAACTAATGAAAAACTGTTTTTT
CASSLSGATNEKLFF
>NA|TRBV28|TRBJ2-4|NA
TGTGCCAGCAGCCCCATGACCAACATTCAGTACTTC
CASSPMTNIQYF
>NA|TRBV30|TRBJ2-2|once
TGTGCCTGGAGGCCCGCGACGGTCAGCGGGGAGCTGTTTTTT
CAWRPATVSGELFF
>TRBD2|TRBV2|TRBJ2-3|NA
TGTGCCAGCATGGAGCGGGGGAATACGCAGTATTTT
CASMERGNTQYF